These 30 T cell receptor beta chains came from one sample sequenced in a study of OX40 agonist ivuxolimab in advanced cancers. Sequencing used immunoSEQ multiplex PCR; TCRdb keeps in-frame clones, though not all of them. The table has about 45,000 clones, more than 70% seen once; the top ten hold roughly a sixth. The source material was CD4+ or CD8+ T cells sorted from blood, sampled in a trial of the OX40 agonist ivuxolimab. The receptors derive from an adult with an advanced solid tumor such as melanoma, head and neck, liver or kidney cancer.

The V call is TRBV16, the J call TRBJ1-1; D gene unclear. The CDR3 spans 17 residues. CDR1 and CDR2 from the germline V gene are KGHSY and FQNENV. Trimming pared 0 bases from V and 3 bases from J, leaving 17 bases between. The CDR3 protein is CASSQSVRAAVDTEAFF. CDR3 sequence (DNA): TGTGCCAGCAGCCAATCCGTCCGGGCTGCGGTGGACACTGAAGCTTTCTTT. Variable domain in full (rest from reference TRBV16 and TRBJ1-1): GEEVAQTPKHLVRGEGQKAKLYCAPIKGHSYVFWYQQVLKNEFKFLISFQNENVFDETGMPKERFSAKCLPNSPCSLEIQATKLEDSAVYFCASSQSVRAAVDTEAFFGQGTRLTVV.

This sequence joins TRBV4-2 and TRBJ2-7; 7 bases fit TRBD1. V lost 4 bases, J lost 7 bases, and 13 bases stayed unmatched. The CDR3 is 15 residues long. Germline V lookup: CDR1 LGHNA, CDR2 YNFKEQ. This CDR3 is CASSLKTGKVGEQYF. The CDR3 bases are TGTGCCAGCAGCCTAAAGACAGGGAAGGTGGGGGAGCAGTACTTC.

The chain combines TRBV28 with TRBJ1-2, with unresolved D. With 6 bases removed from V and 8 bases from J, the gap between germline ends came to 19 bases. CDR3 length equals 14 residues. Germline CDR1 reads MDHEN; CDR2 reads SYDVKM. The CDR3 reads CASSPIGWVQGYTF. The CDR3 DNA reads TGTGCCAGCAGCCCAATAGGTTGGGTCCAGGGCTACACCTTC.

The chain couples TRBV9 to TRBJ2-1; D is undetermined. CDR3 length: 11 residues. Germline V gene lookup returns CDR1 SGDLS and CDR2 YYNGEE. Trimming removed 3 bases at V and 7 bases at J, with 5 bases between. The CDR3 DNA reads as TGTGCCAGCAGCGAAGCGAATGAGCAGTTCTTC. Translation gives CASSEANEQFF.

This clone ranks as medium-sized. The J gene is TRBJ2-7, the V gene TRBV10-3; D call uncertain. V lost 1 base to trimming and J lost 5 bases, with 6 bases between them. The CDR3 is 12 amino acids. Germline assignment: CDR1 ENHRY and CDR2 SYGVKD. The CDR3 region has the DNA TGTGCCATCAGTGAGTATACTAACGAGCAGTACTTC. It yields the protein CAISEYTNEQYF.

The table lists this clone with many counts. V is TRBV4-1 and J is TRBJ2-1; tentative D call: TRBD2 (5 bases). The CDR3 is 16 amino acids. Trimming removed 2 bases from V and 1 base from J, with 12 bases in between. Germline V gene sequence: CDR1 MGHRA, CDR2 YSYEKL. CDR3 DNA sequence: TGCGCCAGCAGCCAAAGAGCGGAACCTTCCTACAATGAGCAGTTCTTC. It is translated as CASSQRAEPSYNEQFF.

The chain joins TRBV29-1 to TRBJ2-3; D unclear. The CDR3 covers 12 residues. Trimming took off 3 bases at V and 0 bases at J, with 4 bases between the two ends. Germline CDR1 reads SQVTM; CDR2 reads ANQGSEA. Here the CDR3 DNA reads TGCAGCGTTGACCCTAGCACAGATACGCAGTATTTT. This codes for CSVDPSTDTQYF.

The CDR3 here is CAATGTSFSPDNYGYTF. As DNA, the CDR3 is TGTGCCGCTACCGGTACCTCCTTTTCCCCGGATAACTATGGCTACACCTTC. This rearrangement joins TRBV7-3 to TRBJ1-2, with D uncertain. CDR3 length: 17 residues. The V gene lost 11 bases and the J gene lost 1 base, with 26 bases spanning the gap. Germline CDR1 SGHTA, CDR2 FQGTGA. The complete variable domain, with remaining parts taken from reference TRBV7-3 and TRBJ1-2, reads GAGVSQTPSNKVTEKGKYVELRCDPISGHTALYWYRQSLGQGPEFLIYFQGTGAADDSGLPNDRFFAVRPEGSVSTLKIQRTERGDSAVYLCAATGTSFSPDNYGYTFGSGTRLTVV.

The chain recombines TRBV2 with TRBJ2-4; the D gene could be TRBD1 or TRBD2 (6 bases each). V was trimmed by 7 bases and J by 1 base, leaving 14 bases between them. Germline V CDR1 and CDR2: SNHLY, FYNNEI. The CDR3 covers 15 residues. The CDR3 sequence is CASIDGGSAKNIQYF. CDR3 nucleotide sequence: TGTGCCAGCATCGACGGGGGCTCGGCCAAAAACATTCAGTACTTC.

The chain carries TRBV6-1 and TRBJ2-2; 8 bases fit TRBD2. Germline V gene sequence: CDR1 MNHNS, CDR2 SASEGT. The CDR3 covers 14 residues. The junction had 3 bases not matched to a gene; V was cut back by 7 bases and J by 2 bases. CDR3 sequence (DNA): TGTGCCAGCACAGCGGGGGTAAACACCGGGGAGCTGTTTTTT. Translating it yields CASTAGVNTGELFF.

The chain carries TRBV7-8 and TRBJ2-1; 11 bases fit TRBD2. Germline values: CDR1 SGHVS, CDR2 FQNEAQ. J lost 7 bases, V lost 5 bases, and 10 bases had no gene match. CDR3 length equals 16 residues. CDR3 protein: CASSVPGLAGSNEQFF. DNA for the CDR3: TGTGCCAGCAGCGTACCAGGACTAGCGGGTTCGAATGAGCAGTTCTTC.

The chain uses TRBV29-1 and TRBJ2-1, with TRBD1 matching 9 bases. Germline CDR1 SQVTM, CDR2 ANQGSEA. CDR3 length: 17 residues. Trimming removed 4 bases from V and 3 bases from J; junction bases left unmatched: 13. CDR3 bases: TGCAGCGTTGCCCCCCTGAGGGACAGGGAAGGCTACAATGAGCAGTTCTTC. Protein product: CSVAPLRDREGYNEQFF.

The sample holds many counts of this clone. The V call is TRBV7-3, the J call TRBJ2-1; 8 nucleotides agree with TRBD2. The CDR3 sequence is 13 residues long. The germline gives CDR1 SGHTA, CDR2 FQGTGA. J gave up 4 bases and V 4 bases, and 0 bases lay outside the gene matches. CDR3 sequence reads: CASSSGGYNEQFF. The CDR3 DNA reads as TGTGCCAGCAGCTCGGGGGGGTACAATGAGCAGTTCTTC.

The gene calls are TRBV5-1 and TRBJ2-2; D is unclear. V was pared by 5 bases and J by 4 bases, with 21 bases between. Germline lookup yields CDR1 SGHRS and CDR2 YFSETQ. The CDR3 totals 17 residues. CDR3 nucleotides: TGCGCCAGCAGTGGGCTACCTAGAGACCGTGGCACCGGGGAGCTGTTTTTT. Its protein is CASSGLPRDRGTGELFF. Together with reference TRBV5-1 and TRBJ2-2, the CDR3 gives the full variable domain: KAGVTQTPRYLIKTRGQQVTLSCSPISGHRSVSWYQQTPGQGLQFLFEYFSETQRNKGNFPGRFSGRQFSNSRSEMNVSTLELGDSALYLCASSGLPRDRGTGELFFGEGSRLTVL.

J is TRBJ1-2 and V is TRBV30; D may be TRBD1 (6 bases). This CDR3 spans 16 amino acids. Trimming left V 4 bases short and J 0 bases short, with 18 bases between. CDR1 GTSNPN and CDR2 SVGIG come from the germline V gene (reference sequence). In DNA form, the CDR3 reads TGTGCCTGGAACACAGGGATAGGGGCCACTAACTATGGCTACACCTTC. This translates into CAWNTGIGATNYGYTF.

V gene TRBV2 combines with J gene TRBJ2-7, with TRBD2 as a possible D gene (5 bases). Germline CDR1 reads SNHLY; CDR2 reads FYNNEI. The V end lost 1 base, the J end lost 3 bases, and 13 bases lay between the germline ends. The CDR3 is made up of 15 amino acids. CDR3 amino acids: CASSEEQSEGYEQYF. The CDR3 DNA is TGTGCCAGCAGTGAAGAACAGTCTGAGGGCTACGAGCAGTACTTC.

This sequence joins TRBV7-9 and TRBJ1-4, with 10 bases fitting TRBD1. The junction had 10 bases not matched to a gene; V was cut back by 5 bases and J by 10 bases. The CDR3 has 15 amino acids. From germline, CDR1 is SEHNR and CDR2 FQNEAQ (reference sequence). CDR3 residues: CASSARQGAIGKLFF. In DNA form, the CDR3 reads TGTGCCAGCAGCGCCCGACAGGGGGCTATTGGAAAACTGTTTTTT.

The rearrangement joins TRBV9 to TRBJ2-2; D unresolved. The V end was cut by 0 bases, the J end by 4 bases, with 7 bases between. The V gene's germline CDR1 is SGDLS and CDR2 YYNGEE. There are 14 residues in the CDR3. The CDR3 DNA follows: TGTGCCAGCAGCGTAGAGGTCCCCACCGGGGAGCTGTTTTTT. Translating it yields CASSVEVPTGELFF.

V gene TRBV19 combines with J gene TRBJ1-5; TRBD1 matches at 7 bases. Germline trimming cut 4 bases from V and 7 bases from J; bases unmatched to any gene: 10. The CDR3 totals 15 residues. The germline V gene has CDR1 LNHDA and CDR2 SQIVND (reference sequence). The CDR3 coding sequence is TGTGCCAGTAGTACGTTAGACAGGGTTGGACAGCCCCAGCATTTT. Translating gives CASSTLDRVGQPQHF.

The chain carries TRBV30 and TRBJ2-7; TRBD2 is a possible D gene (7 bases). The CDR3 sequence is 12 residues long. V was clipped by 7 bases and J by 1 base, with 11 bases between them. The germline V gene has CDR1 GTSNPN and CDR2 SVGIG (reference sequence). The CDR3, as DNA: TGTGCCTACGGGGGGCGGTCCTACGAGCAGTACTTC. Translated, it gives CAYGGRSYEQYF.

V is TRBV19 and J is TRBJ1-1; tentative D call: TRBD1 (5 bases). The CDR3 totals 11 residues. Trimming removed 6 bases at V and 11 bases at J, with 13 bases between. Germline CDR1 LNHDA, CDR2 SQIVND (reference sequence). The CDR3 DNA sequence: TGTGCCAGTAGGGGGGGTCTTCGCGCTTTCTTT. It translates to CASRGGLRAFF.

CDR3 coding DNA: TGCGCCAGCAGCCAAGGGGGGTCCCGCTACGAGCAGTACTTC. It is translated as CASSQGGSRYEQYF. The chain joins TRBV4-1 to TRBJ2-7, with D perhaps matching TRBD1 or TRBD2 (5 bases each). This CDR3 contains 14 residues. Trimming removed 1 base from V and 3 bases from J, with 10 bases in between. Germline values: CDR1 MGHRA, CDR2 YSYEKL.

This clone has just one count. The chain combines TRBV4-1 with TRBJ2-5; D is uncertain. Germline CDR1 is MGHRA and CDR2 is YSYEKL. CDR3 length: 14 amino acids. The V end lost 0 bases, the J end lost 2 bases, and 7 bases lay between the germline ends. This chain's CDR3 is CASSQDRAQETQYF. CDR3 in DNA: TGCGCCAGCAGCCAAGATCGGGCGCAAGAGACCCAGTACTTC.

CDR3 residues: CASSSLLAALYNEQFF. The DNA for the CDR3 is TGTGCCAGCAGTTCTCTTCTAGCGGCTCTCTACAATGAGCAGTTCTTC. The rearrangement links TRBV27 to TRBJ2-1; TRBD2 aligns across 7 bases. The CDR3 sequence is 16 residues long. Germline V CDR1 and CDR2: MNHEY, SMNVEV (reference sequence). Trimming at V came to 4 bases and at J to 3 bases, leaving 9 bases not matched to a gene.

The chain uses TRBV7-8 and TRBJ2-7; D might be TRBD1 (6 bases). The CDR3 totals 12 residues. The V gene's germline CDR1 is SGHVS and CDR2 FQNEAQ. Deletions cut 6 bases from V and 5 bases from J, with 11 bases between. CDR3 amino acids: CASSTGFHEQYF. CDR3 in DNA: TGTGCCAGCAGTACAGGGTTCCACGAGCAGTACTTC.

The chain carries TRBV10-2 and TRBJ1-5, with D tentatively TRBD1 (6 bases). The CDR3 runs to 15 residues. Trimming took off 3 bases at V and 4 bases at J, with 13 bases between the two ends. The germline CDR1 and CDR2 sequences are WSHSY and SAAADI. CDR3 nucleotide sequence: TGCGCCAGCAGTGATGTGGGGGGCGGTAATCAGCCCCAGCATTTT. This translates into CASSDVGGGNQPQHF.

CDR3 protein: CASSIRDRGTEAFF. The DNA for the CDR3 is TGTGCCAGTAGTATTCGGGACAGGGGCACTGAAGCTTTCTTT. The rearrangement joins TRBV19 to TRBJ1-1; TRBD1 matches 10 bases. Germline V lookup: CDR1 LNHDA, CDR2 SQIVND (reference sequence). The CDR3 runs 14 residues. Losses at the gene ends were 3 bases for V and 4 bases for J; bases not matched to a gene: 2.

V is TRBV2 and J is TRBJ2-1; D is uncertain. Germline V gene data show CDR1 as SNHLY and CDR2 as FYNNEI. CDR3 length: 14 residues. The CDR3 loop reads CAPAPGGSYNEQFF. CDR3 nucleotides: TGTGCTCCTGCCCCCGGCGGCTCCTACAATGAGCAGTTCTTC.

The chain employs TRBV6-6 and TRBJ1-2; D may be TRBD1 (6 bases). V gave up 7 bases and J gave up 1 base, with 10 bases separating them. Germline lookup yields CDR1 MNHNY and CDR2 SVGAGI (reference sequence). CDR3 length: 13 amino acids. This CDR3 is CASNKDSNYGYTF. The DNA of the CDR3 is TGTGCCAGCAATAAGGACAGTAACTATGGCTACACCTTC.

This chain uses TRBV10-2 with TRBJ2-5; 10 positions agree with TRBD2. The CDR3 spans 16 residues. Per germline, CDR1 WSHSY and CDR2 SAAADI. The V segment lost 8 bases and the J segment 7 bases; nucleotides outside the gene matches: 16. CDR3 sequence reads: CASRKVAGGRFGTQYF. In DNA form, the CDR3 reads TGCGCCAGCCGCAAGGTAGCGGGGGGCCGGTTCGGGACCCAGTACTTC.